This entry concerns a single TCR beta chain. As yet, its antigen is unknown. This specimen comes from a study of CD8 T cells in Susac syndrome. General observations from the study: As acknowledged by the study, its TCR sequencing and HLA analysis included a relatively small number of individuals.

Included as multiple sclerosis controls were treatment-naive patients who had stable or active relapsing-remitting disease. RNA was extracted with the RNeasy kit, and a quantity of 0.5 to 1 ug was reverse transcribed using random hexamers. immunoSEQ multiplex PCR amplified TCR beta CDR3 across 54 Vbeta, 13 Jbeta. TCRdb re-analysed the immunoSEQ multiplex PCR reads in MiXCR, keeping a single row per CDR3 protein. The sample lists 300,000 to 350,000 distinct CDR3 sequences; just over 90% were seen once. The CDR3 sequence is 16 residues long. The V and J ends lost 7 bases and 2 bases respectively, with 18 bases between them. Looked up from germline, CDR1 is MNHNS and CDR2 is SASEGT.

The TCR originated in a human donor with multiple sclerosis. Sequences were obtained from CD4+ T cells from PBMCs. V gene TRBV6-1 combines with J gene TRBJ1-5; a weak D match, TRBD1 (6 bases). DNA for the CDR3: TGTGCCAGCAACCCGACGGGGGGCCGAGGCAATCAGCCCCAGCATTTT. Translation gives CASNPTGGRGNQPQHF.